This T cell receptor (beta chain) was documented in a study of OX40 agonist ivuxolimab in advanced cancers. The germline gives CDR1 SGDLS, CDR2 YYNGEE. Trimming removed 0 bases from V and 9 bases from J, with 13 bases in between. The CDR3 sequence is 14 residues long. Clones were sequenced by immunoSEQ multiplex PCR, and TCRdb holds only the in-frame ones, with some missing. The sample consists of 65,000 to 100,000 clones, roughly 94% of them appearing once. The TCR originated in an adult with an advanced solid tumor such as melanoma, head and neck, liver or kidney cancer. Sequencing used CD4+ or CD8+ T cells sorted from blood, obtained in a trial of the OX40 agonist ivuxolimab. The chain uses TRBV9 and TRBJ2-1, with D unclear. This CDR3 is CASSVADGVGEQFF. The CDR3 DNA is TGTGCCAGCAGCGTAGCTGATGGTGTTGGTGAGCAGTTCTTC.